The sample holds one count of the clone carrying this T cell receptor beta chain. The sample originates from a study of blood T cell repertoires in COVID-19. Study information: The United States, Italy and Spain were the sources of the acute and convalescent COVID-19 samples. Sources were T cells, B-cell-depleted T cells, or PBMCs; the material itself was cDNA or gDNA.

The V and J ends lost 0 bases and 1 base respectively, with 7 bases between them. The CDR3 extends over 14 amino acids. Germline V CDR1 and CDR2: SGHTA, FQGNSA. The repertoire was sequenced with immunoSEQ multiplex PCR; TCRdb's copy has only in-frame clones and lacks some. The sample includes under 60,000 clones, 83% seen only once; the top ten take approximately 5.3%. The sample taken for sequencing was peripheral blood. The receptor's source is a human donor in a cohort sampled during active COVID-19. V usage is TRBV7-2 and J usage is TRBJ2-7, with no clear D. CDR3 protein: CASSLAHSSYEQYF. In DNA, the CDR3 is TGTGCCAGCAGCTTAGCCCACAGTTCCTACGAGCAGTACTTC.